This T cell receptor beta chain was identified in a study of vaccination effects on CD4 cells after COVID-19. Culturing for around ten days preceded CD4+ T cell isolation. From March to December 2020, the person had a SARS-CoV-2 infection that was confirmed by PCR. Participants received two doses of either the BNT162b2 or mRNA-1273 vaccine. Some clones are missing from TCRdb's copy, which holds only in-frame ones; the method was immunoSEQ multiplex PCR. Found here are roughly 46,000 clones, nearly 75% of them singletons; the top ten hold approximately 5.4%. Germline-derived CDR1 and CDR2 are MNHEY and SVGEGT. V gave up 6 bases and J gave up 5 bases; unmatched junction bases: 14. The CDR3 has 17 residues. About this clone: Its antigen remains unknown.

Study-wide points: Few convalescent patients, and no early post-infection timepoints, were available to the study.

V gene TRBV6-2 or TRBV6-3 combines with J gene TRBJ2-5; 11 nucleotides match TRBD2. The sample was CD4+ T cells from PBMCs cultured without peptide, taken after COVID-19 vaccination. The TCR comes from a human donor who had a prior SARS-CoV-2 infection. In DNA form, the CDR3 reads TGTGCCAGCAGCTCCGAAACACAGACTAGCGGGATTGAGACCCAGTACTTC. Amino acids: CASSSETQTSGIETQYF.